A selection of T cell receptor beta chains follows, all from one sample in a study of T cells in Graves' hyperthyroidism and ophthalmopathy. TCRdb analysed the multiplex PCR reads with MiXCR anew, one entry per CDR3 protein. The data contain more than 600,000 distinct CDR3 sequences, roughly 17% of them singletons. Sequencing was carried out using blood. The source of these receptors is a young man with Graves' hyperthyroidism. The CDR3 runs from the conserved cysteine through the conserved F or W. The D gene is left open where the match is weak. Rows give clone size only sometimes, using once, few, many, or a class for an expanded clone.

d_call | clone_size | j_call | v_call | cdr3_nt | cdr3_aa
TRBD1 | NA | TRBJ2-7 | TRBV6-1 | TGTGCCAGCAGTGAAGTTAGGGGGCTCTACGAGCAGTACTTC | CASSEVRGLYEQYF
NA | few | TRBJ1-2 | TRBV18 | TGTGCCAGCTCACCAGGGACCACCAGTAACTATGGCTACACCTTC | CASSPGTTSNYGYTF
TRBD2 | many | TRBJ2-1 | TRBV7-2 | TGTGCCAGCAGCCAAAGACGAACTAGCGGGAGTATCGCCTACAATGAGCAGTTCTTC | CASSQRRTSGSIAYNEQFF
TRBD1 | many | TRBJ2-7 | TRBV11-3 | TGTGCCAGCAGCGGGACAGTTTACGAGCAGTACTTC | CASSGTVYEQYF
TRBD1 | many | TRBJ2-7 | TRBV11-2 | TGTGCCAGCAGCTTAGCAACAGGGGGTTCCTACGAGCAGTACTTC | CASSLATGGSYEQYF
NA | many | TRBJ2-3 | TRBV10-3 | TGTGCCATCAGCGACCCGAGCCATAGCACAGATACGCAGTATTTT | CAISDPSHSTDTQYF
NA | many | TRBJ1-1 | TRBV20-1 | TGCAGTGCTAGAGGATGGGGTAACACTGAAGCTTTCTTT | CSARGWGNTEAFF
NA | many | TRBJ2-7 | TRBV12-3/TRBV12-4 | TGTGCCAGCAGCGTCGGTTGGGCCTACGAGCAGTACTTC | CASSVGWAYEQYF
TRBD2 | many | TRBJ2-7 | TRBV27 | TGTGCCAGCAGTCCCTATGGGACTAGCGTCTCCTACGAGCAGTACTTC | CASSPYGTSVSYEQYF
NA | few | TRBJ2-1 | TRBV19 | TGTGCCAGTAGTATTACCAGGTCAAATGAGCAGTTCTTC | CASSITRSNEQFF
TRBD2 | NA | TRBJ2-5 | TRBV7-2 | TGTGCCAGCAGCTTAGACGGGACTAGCACCAACTCGGTAGAGACCCAGTACTTC | CASSLDGTSTNSVETQYF
NA | NA | TRBJ1-6 | TRBV10-3 | TGTGCCATCAGGGACGGTCGGTTTCCTTCACCCCTCCACTTT | CAIRDGRFPSPLHF
TRBD2 | NA | TRBJ2-1 | TRBV12-3/TRBV12-4 | TGTGCCAGCAGGTCCGGACTAGCGGGAGTAAATGAGCAGTTCTTC | CASRSGLAGVNEQFF
NA | NA | TRBJ1-3 | TRBV12-3/TRBV12-4 | TGTGCCAGCAGTTGGACTGAGGGGGGCACCATATATTTT | CASSWTEGGTIYF
NA | many | TRBJ2-7 | TRBV28 | TGTGCCAGCCGCGGCCTGCTCCACGAGCAGTACTTC | CASRGLLHEQYF
TRBD2 | NA | TRBJ2-1 | TRBV11-2 | TGTGCCAGCAGCATCTCCGGGACTAGCGGGCTAAATGAGCAGTTCTTC | CASSISGTSGLNEQFF
NA | many | TRBJ1-1 | TRBV18 | TGTGCCAGCTCACCCCAGGGTAAGCGGGTGAACACTGAAGCTTTCTTT | CASSPQGKRVNTEAFF
NA | many | TRBJ1-2 | TRBV6-1 | TGTGCCAGCACTCTCTCAGGACACTATGGCTACACCTTC | CASTLSGHYGYTF
NA | many | TRBJ2-3 | TRBV27 | TGTGCCAGCAGTATGGCGGGACTGCGCACAGATACGCAGTATTTT | CASSMAGLRTDTQYF
NA | once | TRBJ2-1 | TRBV2 | TGTGCCGGCCGCGGACCACACCGAGGCTCCTACAATGAGCAGTTCTTT | CAGRGPHRGSYNEQFF
TRBD2 | many | TRBJ2-7 | TRBV20-1 | TGCAGTGCTAGCCCACTTGTAGCGGGAGGGCGTAGGGAGCAGTACTTC | CSASPLVAGGRREQYF
NA | NA | TRBJ2-5 | TRBV7-9 | TGTGCCAGCAGCCTGACAGAAGAGGAGACCCAGTACTTC | CASSLTEEETQYF
TRBD2 | many | TRBJ2-1 | TRBV20-1 | TGCAGTGCTCAAATGGGGCTAGCGGGGAGCTCCTACAATGAGCAGTTCTTC | CSAQMGLAGSSYNEQFF
TRBD1 | NA | TRBJ1-6 | TRBV2 | TGTGCCAGCCGACGACAGGGGGCGTTTTCACCCCTCCACTTT | CASRRQGAFSPLHF
TRBD1 | NA | TRBJ2-1 | TRBV24-1 | TGTGCCACCAGTGATCCGGACAGGGGCGTTGTCAATGAGCAGTTCTTC | CATSDPDRGVVNEQFF
NA | NA | TRBJ1-6 | TRBV19 | TGTGCCAGTAGTAGGCGCAGGGGTGGTTCACCCCTCCACTTT | CASSRRRGGSPLHF
TRBD1 | NA | TRBJ1-2 | TRBV2 | TGTGCCAGCAGTGGTCAGACAGGGGGCGACTATGGCTACACCTTC | CASSGQTGGDYGYTF
TRBD2 | NA | TRBJ2-5 | TRBV5-1 | TGCGCCAGCAGCTTGGGGGGCGGCGGGAGTTCGAGAGAGACCCAGTACTTC | CASSLGGGGSSRETQYF
NA | many | TRBJ2-5 | TRBV27 | TGTGCCAGCAAACGGAAAGTGGGTCAAGAGACCCAGTACTTC | CASKRKVGQETQYF
TRBD2 | many | TRBJ2-1 | TRBV20-1 | TGCAGTGCTCACATCTCTGGCGGGAGGACGGGGAATGAGCAGTTCTTC | CSAHISGGRTGNEQFF
NA | many | TRBJ2-1 | TRBV20-1 | TGCAGTGCTAGACCGCAGGGGAACAATGAGCAGTTCTTC | CSARPQGNNEQFF
TRBD2 | few | TRBJ2-2 | TRBV9 | TGTGCCAGCAGCGCGCGCCCGGGACTAGCGGGACCGAACACCGGGGAGCTGTTTTTT | CASSARPGLAGPNTGELFF
NA | few | TRBJ1-1 | TRBV6-1 | TGTGCCAGCAGTGAATCGGGGCCGGTGAACACTGAAGCTTTCTTT | CASSESGPVNTEAFF
TRBD1 | few | TRBJ1-4 | TRBV5-1 | TGCGCCAGCAGCTTGACAGGGGGTAGTGAAAAACTGTTTTTT | CASSLTGGSEKLFF
NA | NA | TRBJ1-4 | TRBV20-1 | TGCAGTGCTACAGTGGACAGACAGGTTTATTATGAAAAACTGTTTTTT | CSATVDRQVYYEKLFF
NA | NA | TRBJ1-1 | TRBV12-3/TRBV12-4 | TGTGCCAGCAGTAACAGGGCGAACACTGAGGCTTTCTTT | CASSNRANTEAFF
NA | NA | TRBJ2-2 | TRBV5-1 | TGCGCCAGCAGCCTCCGTACGACATCAGGAAGGCCCGGGGAGCTGTTTTTT | CASSLRTTSGRPGELFF
NA | NA | TRBJ2-7 | TRBV4-1 | TGCGCCAGCAGCCAAGGGTTCCGTACAGGGGGGGTGAACGAGCAGTACTTC | CASSQGFRTGGVNEQYF
NA | NA | TRBJ2-4 | TRBV2 | TGTGCCAGCACCTTAGGGAGCTATGGCATTCAGTACTTC | CASTLGSYGIQYF
NA | few | TRBJ2-2 | TRBV6-1 | TGTGCCAGCAGAGGGACTAACACCGGGGAGCTGTTTTTT | CASRGTNTGELFF
NA | many | TRBJ2-1 | TRBV7-8 | TGTGCCAGCAGCGTCCGGCGGGGGCCCAACAATGAGCAGTTCTTC | CASSVRRGPNNEQFF